This T cell receptor (beta chain) was captured by sequencing in a study of response to subunit inactivated influenza vaccine. Study observations and caveats: With each seasonal influenza vaccination, the authors suggested, few new T cells are recruited.

The CDR3 covers 13 residues. The V end lost 0 bases, the J end lost 11 bases, and 13 bases lay between the germline ends. Per the germline V gene, CDR1 is SGHAT and CDR2 is FQNNGV. This clonotype was picked up one time. The antigen is not known. One entry per CDR3 protein, called by TCRdb with MiXCR from the RT-PCR reads. The sample consists of roughly 520,000 distinct CDR3 sequences, roughly 23% of them appearing once. This clonotype originated in a man aged 45-60 years who received an inactivated influenza vaccine. The gene calls are TRBV11-2 and TRBJ1-1; a possible D gene is TRBD1 (5 bases). The input for sequencing was CD4+ T cells sorted from PBMCs, taken roughly 5 days after vaccination. The CDR3 is CASSLDGLGGAFF. The CDR3 DNA is TGTGCCAGCAGCTTAGACGGGCTGGGGGGGGCTTTCTTT.